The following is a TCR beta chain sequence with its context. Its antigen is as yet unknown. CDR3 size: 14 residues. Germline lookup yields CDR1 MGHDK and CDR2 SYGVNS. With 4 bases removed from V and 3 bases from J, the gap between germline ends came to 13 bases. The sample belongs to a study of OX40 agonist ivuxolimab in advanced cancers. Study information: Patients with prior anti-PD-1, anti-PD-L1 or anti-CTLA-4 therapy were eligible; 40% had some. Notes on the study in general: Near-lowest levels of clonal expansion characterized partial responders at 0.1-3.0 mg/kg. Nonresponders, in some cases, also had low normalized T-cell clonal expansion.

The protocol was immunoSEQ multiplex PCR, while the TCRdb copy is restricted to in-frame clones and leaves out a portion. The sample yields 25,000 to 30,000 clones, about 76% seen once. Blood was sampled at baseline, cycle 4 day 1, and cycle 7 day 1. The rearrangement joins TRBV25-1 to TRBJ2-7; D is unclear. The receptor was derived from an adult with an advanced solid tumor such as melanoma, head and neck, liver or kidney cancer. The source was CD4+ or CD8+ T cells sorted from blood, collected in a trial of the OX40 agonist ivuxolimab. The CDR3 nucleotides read TGTGCCAGCAGTGGGGGTTTTGTCAGCTACGAGCAGTACTTC. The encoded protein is CASSGGFVSYEQYF.